This is a list of T cell receptor beta chains from one sample in a study of early T cells in non-severe SARS-CoV-2 infection. TCRdb re-analysed the 5' RACE reads in MiXCR, keeping a single row per CDR3 protein. The sample has approximately 69,000 distinct CDR3 sequences; 9.5% to 12% are singletons. The sequencing used whole blood, collected at baseline. These receptors all stem from an adult who was a healthcare worker with PCR-confirmed SARS-CoV-2 infection or an uninfected control (not recorded which). CDR3s include the opening cysteine and the closing phenylalanine or tryptophan. A D gene is named only where the DNA matches it firmly. For some rows the clone size is stated as once, few or many, or as a class when expanded; others skip it.

v_gene	abundance	d_gene	j_gene	CDR3aa	CDR3nt
TRBV30	many	.	TRBJ1-2	CAWSPMGTVGYTF	TGTGCCTGGAGCCCCATGGGGACGGTTGGCTACACCTTC
TRBV7-7	.	.	TRBJ2-1	CASSQVVSNEQFF	TGTGCTAGCAGCCAGGTTGTAAGCAATGAGCAGTTCTTC
TRBV5-1	.	TRBD1	TRBJ1-2	CASSLFVGTDAPYGYTF	TGCGCCAGCAGCTTGTTTGTTGGGACAGATGCCCCCTATGGCTACACCTTC
TRBV16	few	.	TRBJ2-5	CVSSQSRGPKETQYF	TGTGTCAGCAGCCAATCTCGGGGGCCTAAAGAGACCCAGTACTTC
TRBV29-1	many	.	TRBJ2-4	CSVRLGAKNIQYF	TGCAGCGTGAGATTGGGGGCCAAAAACATTCAGTACTTC
TRBV18	many	.	TRBJ2-7	CASSPDLYEQYF	TGTGCCAGCTCACCGGACCTCTACGAGCAGTACTTC
TRBV7-3	few	TRBD1	TRBJ1-1	CASSPGGYTEAFF	TGTGCCAGCAGCCCAGGGGGGTATACTGAAGCTTTCTTT
TRBV7-9	.	.	TRBJ1-5	CASSATGTAGNQPQHF	TGTGCCAGCAGCGCGACCGGGACGGCAGGCAATCAGCCCCAGCATTTT
TRBV21-1	.	.	TRBJ2-7	CASSKGPPGSNEQYF	TGTGCCAGCAGCAAAGGCCCGCCAGGGTCGAACGAGCAGTACTTC
TRBV19	few	.	TRBJ2-5	CASKAGEYQETQYF	TGTGCCAGTAAGGCAGGAGAGTACCAAGAGACCCAGTACTTC
TRBV6-5	.	.	TRBJ2-3	CASSRGQPGTDTQYF	TGTGCCAGCAGTCGAGGACAGCCAGGCACAGATACGCAGTATTTT
TRBV24-1	many	.	TRBJ2-7	CATPGVSNSYEQYF	TGTGCCACCCCCGGGGTATCAAACTCCTACGAGCAGTACTTC
TRBV7-2	many	.	TRBJ1-2	CASSLGGVNYGYTF	TGTGCCAGCAGCTTAGGAGGGGTTAACTATGGCTACACCTTC
TRBV5-6	many	.	TRBJ2-3	CASSLGGRGDTQYF	TGTGCCAGCAGCTTGGGAGGCCGGGGAGATACGCAGTATTTT
TRBV7-2	.	.	TRBJ1-4	CASKHSGAGEKLFF	TGTGCCAGCAAGCACTCAGGGGCCGGTGAAAAACTGTTTTTT
TRBV20-1	.	.	TRBJ1-2	CSARDGENYGYTF	TGCAGTGCTAGAGATGGAGAGAACTATGGCTACACCTTC
TRBV18	.	.	TRBJ1-1	CASSPVGTQQNTEAFF	TGTGCCAGCTCACCGGTCGGGACTCAACAGAACACTGAAGCTTTCTTT
TRBV30	.	.	TRBJ1-2	CAWNRNNGYTF	TGTGCCTGGAACAGGAACAACGGCTACACCTTC
TRBV7-9	.	.	TRBJ2-2	CASSLFGELFF	TGTGCCAGCAGCTTGTTCGGGGAGCTGTTTTTT
TRBV3-1	many	.	TRBJ2-7	CASSQGHQGEQYF	TGTGCCAGCAGCCAAGGACACCAGGGCGAGCAGTACTTC
TRBV12-5	.	TRBD2	TRBJ2-2	CASGGRVQGFGGELFF	TGTGCTAGTGGTGGGAGGGTCCAGGGATTTGGCGGGGAGCTGTTTTTT
TRBV3-1	many	.	TRBJ2-2	CASSQDGHLMAGELFF	TGTGCCAGCAGCCAAGATGGGCACCTCATGGCCGGGGAGCTGTTTTTT
TRBV7-9	.	.	TRBJ1-3	CASSVGRTSENTIYF	TGTGCCAGCAGCGTAGGGCGGACCTCAGAAAACACCATATATTTT
TRBV5-1	.	.	TRBJ2-4	CASALFGGKDIQYF	TGCGCCAGCGCTCTCTTCGGAGGGAAGGACATTCAGTACTTC
TRBV20-1	many	.	TRBJ1-1	CSARDLSGLNTEAFF	TGCAGTGCTAGAGATCTCTCAGGGCTCAACACTGAAGCTTTCTTT
TRBV2	.	TRBD2	TRBJ2-7	CASRATSGGYEQYF	TGTGCCAGCAGAGCGACTAGCGGGGGCTACGAGCAGTACTTC
TRBV5-1	many	TRBD2	TRBJ2-5	CASSWEREGRETQYF	TGCGCCAGCAGCTGGGAGCGGGAGGGCCGGGAGACCCAGTACTTC
TRBV2	.	TRBD1	TRBJ2-5	CATSSQGTETQYF	TGTGCCACCTCTTCACAGGGGACAGAGACCCAGTACTTC
TRBV5-1	few	.	TRBJ1-1	CASSLEGHRNTEAFF	TGCGCCAGCAGCTTGGAGGGACACAGGAACACTGAAGCTTTCTTT
TRBV4-3	few	.	TRBJ2-2	CASSQDMVAGELFF	TGCGCCAGCAGCCAAGATATGGTAGCCGGGGAGCTGTTTTTT
TRBV29-1	once	TRBD1	TRBJ2-7	CSVGRDRVDEQYF	TGCAGCGTTGGCCGGGACAGGGTTGACGAGCAGTACTTC
TRBV6-1	.	.	TRBJ1-1	CASSERNTEAFF	TGTGCCAGCAGTGAAAGAAACACTGAAGCTTTCTTT
TRBV29-1	many	TRBD2	TRBJ2-3	CSVETSGRARDTQYF	TGCAGCGTTGAAACTAGCGGGAGGGCCAGAGATACGCAGTATTTT
TRBV11-3	many	.	TRBJ2-5	CASSLLSIREIQETQYF	TGTGCCAGCAGCTTACTCTCTATCCGGGAGATCCAAGAGACCCAGTACTTC
TRBV5-1	many	.	TRBJ1-1	CASSLGQGSMNTEAFF	TGCGCCAGCAGCTTGGGGCAGGGGTCGATGAACACTGAAGCTTTCTTT
TRBV6-2/TRBV6-3	.	.	TRBJ1-6	CASSSSGQHNSPLHF	TGTGCCAGCAGTTCATCGGGACAACATAATTCACCCCTCCACTTT
TRBV6-1	many	.	TRBJ2-7	CASSERGRLGSYEQYF	TGTGCCAGCAGTGAAAGGGGTCGGCTTGGATCCTACGAGCAGTACTTC
TRBV10-3	.	.	TRBJ2-1	CAISIRGSYNEQFF	TGTGCCATCAGTATTCGTGGCAGTTACAATGAGCAGTTCTTC
TRBV7-9	.	.	TRBJ2-7	CASSLASSEQYF	TGTGCCAGCAGCTTAGCTAGTTCCGAGCAGTACTTC
TRBV6-1	many	.	TRBJ2-1	CASSERTTRSYNEQFF	TGTGCCAGCAGTGAAAGGACTACCCGCTCCTACAATGAGCAGTTCTTC
TRBV19	.	.	TRBJ1-6	CASSSRRWDNSPLHF	TGTGCCAGTAGTTCTAGGAGGTGGGATAATTCACCCCTCCACTTT
TRBV30	.	.	TRBJ2-1	CAWSRTSSYNEQFF	TGTGCCTGGAGCCGCACGAGCTCCTACAATGAGCAGTTCTTC
TRBV10-1	many	TRBD2	TRBJ2-7	CASQAGLGGEQYF	TGCGCCAGCCAAGCGGGGCTCGGCGGCGAGCAGTACTTC
TRBV5-1	few	.	TRBJ2-4	CASSSEGTKNIQYF	TGCGCCAGCAGCTCCGAAGGGACCAAAAACATTCAGTACTTC
TRBV12-3/TRBV12-4	few	TRBD1	TRBJ1-2	CASSPTDRGYGYTF	TGTGCCAGCAGTCCTACGGACAGGGGATATGGCTACACCTTC
TRBV11-1	.	TRBD1	TRBJ2-1	CASSLIGGFYNEQFF	TGTGCCAGCAGCTTAATAGGGGGCTTCTACAATGAGCAGTTCTTC
TRBV9	.	.	TRBJ1-3	CASSVWDSGNTIYF	TGTGCCAGCAGCGTATGGGACTCTGGAAACACCATATATTTT
TRBV18	.	TRBD1	TRBJ2-1	CASSPKGTGYSEQFF	TGTGCCAGCTCACCTAAGGGGACAGGGTACAGTGAGCAGTTCTTC
TRBV13	.	TRBD1	TRBJ2-1	CASSLDRGHNEQFF	TGTGCCAGCAGCTTAGACAGGGGCCACAATGAGCAGTTCTTC
TRBV7-9	many	.	TRBJ2-4	CASSPQPQAPQYF	TGTGCCAGCAGCCCCCAGCCACAAGCGCCCCAGTACTTC
TRBV5-1	few	TRBD2	TRBJ2-7	CASSQGLAGVEQYF	TGCGCCAGCAGCCAGGGACTAGCGGGAGTCGAGCAGTACTTC
TRBV20-1	few	.	TRBJ2-5	CSANRERKETQYF	TGCAGTGCTAACCGGGAGCGAAAAGAGACCCAGTACTTC
TRBV20-1	.	.	TRBJ1-1	CSARDLLQGNTEAFF	TGCAGTGCTAGAGATCTATTACAGGGGAACACTGAAGCTTTCTTT
TRBV21-1	.	.	TRBJ2-3	CASSKADGTGISDTQYF	TGTGCCAGCAGCAAAGCGGACGGGACAGGGATTTCAGATACGCAGTATTTT
TRBV3-1	few	TRBD2	TRBJ2-3	CASSQAPSSGGADTQYF	TGTGCCAGCAGCCAAGCCCCTTCTAGCGGGGGGGCAGATACGCAGTATTTT
TRBV7-7	few	TRBD1	TRBJ2-3	CASSPDRVSTDTQYF	TGTGCCAGCAGCCCCGACAGGGTCAGCACAGATACGCAGTATTTT
TRBV4-2	.	.	TRBJ2-2	CASSQERSENTGELFF	TGTGCCAGCAGCCAAGAGCGTAGCGAGAACACCGGGGAGCTGTTTTTT
TRBV29-1	many	.	TRBJ2-1	CSVRGRVHNEQFF	TGCAGCGTTCGGGGCAGGGTCCACAATGAGCAGTTCTTC
TRBV9	.	.	TRBJ2-1	CASSVMLAPGNEQFF	TGTGCCAGCAGCGTAATGCTAGCGCCAGGGAATGAGCAGTTCTTC